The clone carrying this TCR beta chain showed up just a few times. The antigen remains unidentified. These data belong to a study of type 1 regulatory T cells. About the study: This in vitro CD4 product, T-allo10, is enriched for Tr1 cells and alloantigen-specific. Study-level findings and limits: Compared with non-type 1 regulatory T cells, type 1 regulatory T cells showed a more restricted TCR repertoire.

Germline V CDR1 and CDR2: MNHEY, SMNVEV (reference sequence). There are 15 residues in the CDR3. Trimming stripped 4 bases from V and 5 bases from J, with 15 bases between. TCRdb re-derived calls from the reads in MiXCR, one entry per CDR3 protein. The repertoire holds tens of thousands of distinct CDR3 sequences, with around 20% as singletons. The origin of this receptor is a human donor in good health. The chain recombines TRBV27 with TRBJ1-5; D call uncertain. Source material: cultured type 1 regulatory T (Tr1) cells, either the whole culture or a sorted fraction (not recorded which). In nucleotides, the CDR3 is TGTGCCAGCAGTTCGCAAGTGGGGTTCGATCAGCCCCAGCATTTT. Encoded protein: CASSSQVGFDQPQHF.